Described below is a single TCR beta chain sequence and its context. Only in-frame clones appear in the TCRdb table, and some are missing; sequencing was by immunoSEQ multiplex PCR. The repertoire consists of 170,000 or so clones, with 85% to 95% occurring once and the leading ten covering more than 1.4%. This sample was taken from a study of control samples from healthy donors and cancer patients. V was clipped by 2 bases and J by 0 bases, with 11 bases between them. The CDR3 loop spans 17 amino acids. Germline V gene data show CDR1 as SEHNR and CDR2 as FQNEAQ (reference sequence). Sequenced material: blood. This chain connects TRBV7-9 to TRBJ2-6, with D unresolved. The TCR was taken from a man in his late teens or twenties in good health. Here the CDR3 reads CASSLIAFSSGANVLTF. The CDR3 region has the DNA TGTGCCAGCAGCTTAATCGCGTTCAGCTCTGGGGCCAACGTCCTGACTTTC.